This record concerns one TCR beta chain sequence. What it binds is not known. In TCRdb, the reads were re-called with MiXCR into one record per CDR3 protein. This sample has approximately 630,000 distinct CDR3 sequences, with 20% to 25% found just once. Germline V lookup: CDR1 SQVTM, CDR2 ANQGSEA. The CDR3 runs 12 residues. The V gene lost 2 bases and the J gene lost 7 bases, with 11 bases spanning the gap. This sample is drawn from a study of T cell repertoires in cytomegalovirus infection. The overall study: Evidence of both CMV infection and a matching HLA type came from public TCR beta signatures. Study-wide points: Dominating the ex vivo response were TCR beta clonotypes that were CMV-specific and HLA-C-restricted.

This clonotype was obtained from a human donor in good health (CMV status not recorded). Some clones in this sample may be carry-over from other donors' samples. The specimen sequenced was CD8+ T cells from PBMCs. J is TRBJ1-2 and V is TRBV29-1; no definite D call. This chain's CDR3 is CSVESQSPGYTF. CDR3 bases: TGCAGCGTTGAATCCCAGTCCCCTGGCTACACCTTC.